The rows below give T cell receptor beta chains drawn from one sample of a study of neurological immune-mediated disorders. TCRdb used MiXCR to reprocess the 5' RACE reads, holding one entry per CDR3 protein. In the table there are 120,000 or so distinct CDR3 sequences, approximately 3.2% of which are singletons. Sequencing was carried out using PBMCs. The receptors stem from a woman aged 25 to 39 with multiple sclerosis. CDR3s include the opening cysteine and the closing phenylalanine or tryptophan. The order of the fields is D gene, clone size, V gene, J gene, CDR3 DNA, CDR3 protein. The D gene is left open where the match is weak. Size values are once, few and many counts, or a class for expanded clones, and some rows have none.

d_gene: .; abundance: many; v_gene: TRBV6-5; j_gene: TRBJ1-2; CDR3nt: TGTGCCAGCAGTTACTCGGTCTATACAGGACCAAACTATGGCTACACCTTC; CDR3aa: CASSYSVYTGPNYGYTF
d_gene: TRBD2; abundance: many; v_gene: TRBV7-8; j_gene: TRBJ2-1; CDR3nt: TGTGCCAGCACCCTTCGGGCTAGCGGGGCGAGCTCCTACAATGAGCAGTTCTTC; CDR3aa: CASTLRASGASSYNEQFF
d_gene: .; abundance: many; v_gene: TRBV12-3/TRBV12-4; j_gene: TRBJ2-7; CDR3nt: TGTGCCAGCCGCCTAGGTGGGAGCTCCTACGAGCAGTACTTC; CDR3aa: CASRLGGSSYEQYF
d_gene: TRBD2; abundance: many; v_gene: TRBV5-1; j_gene: TRBJ2-1; CDR3nt: TGCGCCAGCAGCCTTCAATTAGCGGGAGTCCGAAATGAGCAGTTCTTC; CDR3aa: CASSLQLAGVRNEQFF
d_gene: TRBD1; abundance: many; v_gene: TRBV20-1; j_gene: TRBJ2-1; CDR3nt: TGCAGTGCTAGTCAGGGGGCGGATGAGCAGTTCTTC; CDR3aa: CSASQGADEQFF
d_gene: .; abundance: many; v_gene: TRBV7-2; j_gene: TRBJ2-3; CDR3nt: TGTGCCAGCAGCTTATGGGGTTTCTCTAGCACAGATACGCAGTATTTT; CDR3aa: CASSLWGFSSTDTQYF
d_gene: .; abundance: many; v_gene: TRBV11-2; j_gene: TRBJ1-1; CDR3nt: TGTGCCAGCAGCACCCGGAGTAACACTGAAGCTTTCTTT; CDR3aa: CASSTRSNTEAFF
d_gene: .; abundance: many; v_gene: TRBV4-1; j_gene: TRBJ2-7; CDR3nt: TGCGCCAGCAGCCAAGAGGCAGGGCAAGGATACGAGCAGTACTTC; CDR3aa: CASSQEAGQGYEQYF
d_gene: .; abundance: .; v_gene: TRBV2; j_gene: TRBJ1-6; CDR3nt: TGTGCCAGCAGTGTAGACTCCTATAATTCACCCCTCCACTTT; CDR3aa: CASSVDSYNSPLHF
d_gene: .; abundance: many; v_gene: TRBV7-2; j_gene: TRBJ1-3; CDR3nt: TGTGCCAGCAGCTTAGCGCGGGGAAACACCATATATTTT; CDR3aa: CASSLARGNTIYF
d_gene: TRBD2; abundance: many; v_gene: TRBV7-9; j_gene: TRBJ2-2; CDR3nt: TGTGCCAGCAGCTCCAGCCCGGGACTAGTGTCCGGGGAGCTGTTTTTT; CDR3aa: CASSSSPGLVSGELFF
d_gene: .; abundance: many; v_gene: TRBV7-9; j_gene: TRBJ1-2; CDR3nt: TGTGCCAGCAGCTTACTGTCCTATGGCTACACCTTC; CDR3aa: CASSLLSYGYTF
d_gene: TRBD1; abundance: many; v_gene: TRBV7-6; j_gene: TRBJ1-6; CDR3nt: TGTGCCAGCAGCTTACTTGGGACAGGGGGCTCGTCACCCCTCCACTTT; CDR3aa: CASSLLGTGGSSPLHF
d_gene: .; abundance: many; v_gene: TRBV4-3; j_gene: TRBJ1-2; CDR3nt: TGCGCCAGCAGCCAAGATCTGGGAACTCGGGGCTACACCTTC; CDR3aa: CASSQDLGTRGYTF
d_gene: .; abundance: many; v_gene: TRBV16; j_gene: TRBJ1-6; CDR3nt: TGTGCCAGCAGCCAATACGCGGGCAGCTCCTATAATTCACCCCTCCACTTT; CDR3aa: CASSQYAGSSYNSPLHF
d_gene: .; abundance: many; v_gene: TRBV15; j_gene: TRBJ1-4; CDR3nt: TGTGCCACCAGCAGCCTGGGGATAAAACTGTTTTTT; CDR3aa: CATSSLGIKLFF
d_gene: TRBD1; abundance: many; v_gene: TRBV7-8; j_gene: TRBJ2-3; CDR3nt: TGTGCCAGCAGGCAGGGGGTCGTTTTGGATACGCAGTATTTT; CDR3aa: CASRQGVVLDTQYF
d_gene: .; abundance: many; v_gene: TRBV9; j_gene: TRBJ1-5; CDR3nt: TGTGCCAGCAGCCCCCGGGGGGATAGCAATCAGCCCCAGCATTTT; CDR3aa: CASSPRGDSNQPQHF
d_gene: TRBD2; abundance: .; v_gene: TRBV5-1; j_gene: TRBJ2-4; CDR3nt: TGCGCCAGCAGTCCACTAGCGGGAGAGCATGGAAACATTCAGTACTTC; CDR3aa: CASSPLAGEHGNIQYF
d_gene: TRBD1; abundance: many; v_gene: TRBV6-5; j_gene: TRBJ1-2; CDR3nt: TGTGCCAGCAGCTATACAGGGGACCTTAACTATGGCTACACCTTC; CDR3aa: CASSYTGDLNYGYTF
d_gene: TRBD1; abundance: many; v_gene: TRBV7-2; j_gene: TRBJ1-5; CDR3nt: TGTGCCAGCAGCCAAGGGACAGGCCTTCTCCCCCAGCATTTT; CDR3aa: CASSQGTGLLPQHF
d_gene: .; abundance: many; v_gene: TRBV28; j_gene: TRBJ2-3; CDR3nt: TGTGCCAGCAGTTTAAGGGGGTTAGCAGATACGCAGTATTTT; CDR3aa: CASSLRGLADTQYF